This T cell receptor beta chain was profiled in a study of CD8 T cells in Susac syndrome. Study findings and constraints: The study acknowledged a relatively small number of individuals in its TCR sequencing and HLA analysis.

This CDR3 spans 15 amino acids. V lost 5 bases and J 3 bases, leaving 14 bases between the germline ends. Germline V CDR1 and CDR2: LNHNV, YYDKDF (reference sequence). With respect to this clonotype: Antigen: not known.

The multiple sclerosis control cohort comprised treatment-naive individuals presenting with stable or active relapsing-remitting disease. The authors negatively isolated CD8+ and CD4+ T cells and FACS-enriched TEMRA cells. An amount of RNA that ranged from 0.5 to 1 ug was reverse transcribed with random hexamers. The amplification used immunoSEQ multiplex PCR on TCR beta CDR3; it spanned 54 Vbeta and 13 Jbeta. TCRdb re-analysed the immunoSEQ multiplex PCR reads in MiXCR, keeping a single row per CDR3 protein. The data contain 100,000 to 150,000 distinct CDR3 sequences, 85% to 95% of them singletons.

The V and J genes are TRBV15 and TRBJ1-5; D call uncertain. The source is a human donor with multiple sclerosis. Sequencing was performed on CD8+ T cells from PBMCs. The CDR3 spells CATSRPPGFNQPQHF. In DNA, the CDR3 is TGTGCCACCAGCCGACCCCCGGGTTTCAATCAGCCCCAGCATTTT.